The T cell receptor (beta chain) described here comes from a study of beta chain features in type 1 diabetes. Study results and limitations: For Type 1 diabetes patients, all four CD4+ subsets carried TCRB CDR3s that were moderately but significantly shorter.

Expressed TCRB transcripts were sequenced, since all the RNA that had been isolated was reverse transcribed. Assay used: immunoSEQ multiplex PCR; TCRdb lists only in-frame clones, some missing. The profile shows 150,000 to 200,000 clones, around 8.3% of them singletons. Germline V gives CDR1 SGHTA, CDR2 FQGNSA. The CDR3 is 13 residues long. The table lists this clone with a few counts. Its antigen is currently unknown. A read error may produce the germline difference seen at one junction end. The gene calls are TRBV7-2 and TRBJ2-1; 7 bases agree with TRBD1. Sequencing was carried out using central memory CD4+ T cells from blood. This receptor was obtained from a woman aged 18-30 years with type 1 diabetes. The CDR3, as DNA: TGTGCCAGCAGTTTAGGGGGCACTGATGAGCAGTTCTTC. Residues: CASSLGGTDEQFF.